The rows below give T cell receptor beta chains drawn from one sample of a study of blood T cell repertoires in COVID-19. Repertoires were generated with immunoSEQ multiplex PCR, while TCRdb's copy carries only in-frame clones and drops some. The repertoire holds a few hundred thousand clones, with 85% to 90% as singletons. The sample was peripheral blood. The source of these receptors is a woman in her fifties or sixties with active or convalescent COVID-19. The CDR3 runs from the conserved cysteine through the conserved F or W. A D gene is named only where the DNA matches it firmly. Clone size is shown for a subset of rows, as once, few, many or a class of expanded clone.

J: TRBJ2-3
size: .
V: TRBV5-4
D: TRBD1
DNA: TGTGCCAGCAGCTTGAACAGGGGAGATACGCAGTATTTT
CDR3: CASSLNRGDTQYF

J: TRBJ1-2
size: .
V: TRBV11-1
D: TRBD1
DNA: TGTGCCAGCAGCTTTGGCAGGGGGCATGGCTACACCTTC
CDR3: CASSFGRGHGYTF

J: TRBJ2-2
size: .
V: TRBV3-1/TRBV3-2
D: .
DNA: TGTGCCAGCAGCGAGCAGGGAAACACCGGGGAGCTGTTTTTT
CDR3: CASSEQGNTGELFF

J: TRBJ1-1
size: few
V: TRBV19
D: .
DNA: TGTGCCAGTAGCAGACAGAGGACGGCTGAAGCTTTCTTT
CDR3: CASSRQRTAEAFF

J: TRBJ2-1
size: once
V: TRBV9
D: TRBD1
DNA: TGTGCCCCCGCCGTTTCTTGGACAGGAGATCCCAAAAATGAGCAGTTCTTC
CDR3: CAPAVSWTGDPKNEQFF

J: TRBJ2-1
size: .
V: TRBV29-1
D: TRBD2
DNA: TGCAGCTTACGCGGGAGGGCCTCGGGATTGGGTGAGCAGTTCTTC
CDR3: CSLRGRASGLGEQFF

J: TRBJ2-7
size: .
V: TRBV4-1
D: TRBD1
DNA: TGCGCCAGCAGCCAAGGGGAAGGGACAGGGGGTTACGAGCAGTACTTC
CDR3: CASSQGEGTGGYEQYF

J: TRBJ2-2
size: .
V: TRBV7-3
D: TRBD2
DNA: TGTGCCAGCAGCTTAACGGCGGGAGGCGCCGGGGAGCTGTTTTTT
CDR3: CASSLTAGGAGELFF

J: TRBJ2-3
size: .
V: TRBV4-1
D: .
DNA: TGCGCCAGCAGCCAAAACCTCGAGGGTACGCAGTATTTT
CDR3: CASSQNLEGTQYF

J: TRBJ2-2
size: .
V: TRBV28
D: .
DNA: TGTGCCAGCAGTTTACCCCCTTCCCCTACTCGACTCCTCACCGGGGAGCTGTTTTTT
CDR3: CASSLPPSPTRLLTGELFF